What follows are 27 T cell receptor beta chains derived from one specimen sequenced in a study of technical replicates of blood from a few donors. Clones were read by immunoSEQ multiplex PCR, and TCRdb kept only the in-frame ones, dropping some. This table has 90,000 to 100,000 clones, almost 97% appearing once. The source material was T cells isolated from PBMCs. The source is a human donor in good health.

The rearrangement links TRBV29-1 to TRBJ1-2; 9 bases are shared with TRBD1. The CDR3 totals 14 residues. Trimming took 7 bases from V and 6 from J; bases not matched to a gene: 12. Germline assignment: CDR1 SQVTM and CDR2 ANQGSEA. The CDR3 loop is CSAPRGTGGHGYTF. As DNA, the CDR3 is TGCAGCGCCCCCCGGGGAACAGGGGGCCATGGCTACACCTTC. Looking up the rest from reference TRBV29-1 and TRBJ1-2 gives the full variable domain: SAVISQKPSRDICQRGTSLTIQCQVDSQVTMMFWYRQQPGQSLTLIATANQGSEATYESGFVIDKFPISRPNLTFSTLTVSNMSPEDSSIYLCSAPRGTGGHGYTFGSGTRLTVV.

The CDR3 coding sequence is TGTGCCAGCAGCCCGATAGCCACAGATACGCAGTATTTT. Translating it yields CASSPIATDTQYF. The chain carries TRBV7-8 and TRBJ2-3; D gene unclear. This CDR3 is built from 13 residues. Germline values: CDR1 SGHVS, CDR2 FQNEAQ. Deletions cut 5 bases from V and 2 bases from J, with 8 bases between.

The chain combines TRBV5-1 with TRBJ2-1; a possible D gene is TRBD2 (5 bases). The CDR3 covers 16 residues. Per the germline V gene, CDR1 is SGHRS and CDR2 is YFSETQ. Trimming took off 0 bases at V and 3 bases at J, with 13 bases between the two ends. As DNA, the CDR3 is TGCGCCAGCAGCTTGGGGGGAGATGGGATCTACAATGAGCAGTTCTTC. It yields the protein CASSLGGDGIYNEQFF.

The V and J genes are TRBV4-2 and TRBJ2-1, with D perhaps TRBD2 (5 bases). V lost 3 bases and J 6 bases, leaving 15 bases between the germline ends. The CDR3 covers 15 residues. Looked up from germline, CDR1 is LGHNA and CDR2 is YNFKEQ. The CDR3 reads CASSHTWESGNEQFF. The CDR3 nucleotides are TGTGCCAGCAGCCACACTTGGGAGTCCGGCAATGAGCAGTTCTTC.

DNA of the CDR3: TGTGCCACCAGGGACTCATACAATGAGCAGTTCTTC. Translation gives CATRDSYNEQFF. This sequence joins TRBV21-1 and TRBJ2-1; TRBD2 is taken as the D call from the table, unchecked against the DNA. TRBV21-1 is a pseudogene locus. This CDR3 has 12 amino acids.

This chain links TRBV10-1 with TRBJ1-2; D gene unclear. The CDR3 has 13 residues. V was pared by 6 bases and J by 0 bases, with 8 bases between. In germline, CDR1 is WNHNN, CDR2 SYGVQD (reference sequence). CDR3 loop: CASSPGSNYGYTF. The CDR3 DNA is TGCGCCAGCAGCCCGGGTTCTAACTATGGCTACACCTTC.

The chain employs TRBV5-4 and TRBJ2-5, with 9 positions matching TRBD2. Trimming removed 3 bases from V and 4 bases from J; junction bases left unmatched: 7. Germline CDR1 reads SGHNT; CDR2 reads YYREEE (reference sequence). The CDR3 is 15 amino acids. In DNA form, the CDR3 reads TGTGCCAGCAGCTCCGTAGCGGGAGTAGGAGAGACCCAGTACTTC. Translation gives CASSSVAGVGETQYF.

The CDR3 protein is CASSVLGTGRSYYGYTF. Here the CDR3 DNA reads TGTGCCAGCAGTGTTTTAGGGACAGGTCGGAGCTACTATGGCTACACCTTC. The chain recombines TRBV2 with TRBJ1-2; 8 nucleotides line up with TRBD1. After removal of 4 bases from V and 3 bases from J, the junction contained 13 bases not matched to a gene. CDR1 is SNHLY, CDR2 FYNNEI, per germline. There are 17 residues in the CDR3.

The chain carries TRBV4-1 and TRBJ1-1, with D uncertain. Germline V gene lookup returns CDR1 MGHRA and CDR2 YSYEKL. This CDR3 region has 13 residues. V dropped 4 bases and J dropped 6 bases, with 12 bases sitting between them. CDR3 region: CASSRPMGAEAFF. The CDR3 nucleotides are TGCGCCAGCAGCCGCCCGATGGGCGCTGAAGCTTTCTTT.

The chain recombines TRBV6-6 with TRBJ2-2, with 9 bases that match TRBD1. The J segment lost 5 bases and the V segment lost 9 bases, leaving 13 bases of the junction unmatched. CDR1 and CDR2 from the germline V gene are MNHNY and SVGAGI (reference sequence). The CDR3 consists of 16 residues. The CDR3 sequence is CASDRTWTGETGELFF. DNA for the CDR3: TGTGCCAGTGACCGCACCTGGACAGGGGAGACCGGGGAGCTGTTTTTT.

The gene calls are TRBV28 and TRBJ1-1; TRBD1 agrees at 9 bases. The junction had 13 bases not matched to a gene; V was cut back by 5 bases and J by 3 bases. The germline CDR1 and CDR2 sequences are MDHEN and SYDVKM. CDR3 length: 17 amino acids. CDR3 bases: TGTGCCAGCAGTCCACCTACCGGGACAGGGTATGACACTGAAGCTTTCTTT. Translated: CASSPPTGTGYDTEAFF.

The V gene is TRBV27, the J gene TRBJ2-1; 7 bases are shared with TRBD2. After removal of 2 bases from V and 8 bases from J, the junction contained 3 bases not matched to a gene. This CDR3 is 13 amino acids long. Germline CDR1 is MNHEY and CDR2 is SMNVEV (reference sequence). The CDR3 loop is CASSLNREDEQFF. CDR3 DNA: TGTGCCAGCAGTTTAAACCGGGAGGATGAGCAGTTCTTC.

This chain connects TRBV6-5 to TRBJ2-5; D possibly corresponds to TRBD2 (5 bases). The J call may be faulty, since TRBJ2-7 better matches the DNA end. The CDR3 has 14 residues. Per the germline V gene, CDR1 is MNHEY and CDR2 is SVGAGI. The CDR3 is CASSYRGSYYEQYF. The CDR3 bases are TGTGCCAGCAGTTACCGGGGTTCTTACTACGAGCAGTACTTC.

The V gene is TRBV5-3, the J gene TRBJ2-3, with TRBD2 matching 10 bases. TRBV5-3 is reported as an ORF; its role is uncertain. This CDR3 comprises 17 residues. V lost 3 bases to trimming and J lost 0 bases; unmatched junction nucleotides: 7. The CDR3 bases are TGTGCCAGAAGCTCAAGGACTAGCGGTACTAGCACAGATACGCAGTATTTT. This gives the protein CARSSRTSGTSTDTQYF.

This clone appeared once. V and J are TRBV7-8 and TRBJ2-1; D call uncertain. The ends were cut back, 4 bases at V and 1 base at J, with 8 bases in the middle. This CDR3 has 14 amino acids. Germline V gene sequence: CDR1 SGHVS, CDR2 FQNEAQ. In DNA, the CDR3 is TGTGCCAGCAGCTCGATGGAGTCCTACAATGAGCAGTTCTTC. It is translated as CASSSMESYNEQFF.

The chain links TRBV5-1 to TRBJ2-7; D call uncertain. The length of the CDR3 is 14 residues. The V and J ends lost 0 bases and 7 bases respectively, with 14 bases between them. In germline, CDR1 is SGHRS, CDR2 YFSETQ. Written as DNA, the CDR3 is TGCGCCAGCAGCTTGGGTCCCCACAGCAGGGAGCAGTACTTC. It encodes CASSLGPHSREQYF.

This clone was seen a handful of times. The genes are TRBV12-5 and TRBJ2-3; 7 bases line up with TRBD1. The CDR3 consists of 15 residues. Germline V gene lookup returns CDR1 LGHNT and CDR2 FRNRAP. Trimming cost V 0 bases and J 8 bases; bases outside gene matches: 8. This chain's CDR3 is CASGLVADRSGTQYF. Here the CDR3 DNA reads TGTGCTAGTGGTTTGGTAGCGGACAGGAGTGGTACGCAGTATTTT.

The V call is TRBV30, the J call TRBJ2-2; tentatively, D is TRBD2 (7 bases). Germline V gene lookup returns CDR1 GTSNPN and CDR2 SVGIG (reference sequence). The CDR3 covers 16 residues. V was shortened by 3 bases and J by 4 bases, with 18 bases between the two germline ends. CDR3 loop: CAWSLGGGKITGELFF. In DNA, the CDR3 is TGTGCCTGGAGCCTAGGGGGGGGGAAGATCACCGGGGAGCTGTTTTTT.

With respect to this clone: Compared with germline, one end of the junction differs, possibly owing to a read error. The gene calls are TRBV6-1 and TRBJ1-5; D unresolved. CDR1 MNHNS and CDR2 SASEGT come from the germline V gene. The CDR3 has 16 amino acids. The CDR3 DNA is TGTGCCAGCACTGAAAGGTGGCAGGCCATAAATCAGCCCCAGCATTTT. This gives the protein CASTERWQAINQPQHF.

V gene TRBV27 combines with J gene TRBJ2-1, with a possible D match to TRBD2 (6 bases). The V and J ends lost 5 bases and 0 bases respectively, with 11 bases between them. The germline gives CDR1 MNHEY, CDR2 SMNVEV (reference sequence). The CDR3 extends over 15 amino acids. Here the CDR3 reads CASSPDYLSYNEQFF. The CDR3 coding sequence is TGTGCCAGCAGTCCGGACTACCTCTCCTACAATGAGCAGTTCTTC.

V usage is TRBV28 and J usage is TRBJ2-3, with D uncertain. Trimming cost V 2 bases and J 4 bases, with 4 bases left between them. CDR3 size: 12 residues. Germline lookup yields CDR1 MDHEN and CDR2 SYDVKM. The CDR3 sequence: CASSLQADTQYF. The DNA for the CDR3 is TGTGCCAGCAGTTTACAGGCAGATACGCAGTATTTT.

J is TRBJ2-5 and V is TRBV13; the match to TRBD2 covers 7 bases. Germline V CDR1 and CDR2: PRHDT, FYEKMQ (reference sequence). The CDR3 covers 16 residues. After removal of 6 bases from V and 1 base from J, the junction contained 11 bases not matched to a gene. In DNA form, the CDR3 reads TGTGCCAGCAGTCCGGTCGCTAGCGGCCTCCAAGAGACCCAGTACTTC. Translation: CASSPVASGLQETQYF. The full variable domain, with the rest looked up from reference TRBV13 and TRBJ2-5, is AAGVIQSPRHLIKEKRETATLKCYPIPRHDTVYWYQQGPGQDPQFLISFYEKMQSDKGSIPDRFSAQQFSDYHSELNMSSLELGDSALYFCASSPVASGLQETQYFGPGTRLLVL.

The rearrangement links TRBV7-9 to TRBJ2-3; 8 bases are shared with TRBD2. Per the germline V gene, CDR1 is SEHNR and CDR2 is FQNEAQ (reference sequence). This CDR3 contains 17 residues. The V and J ends lost 4 bases and 0 bases, in that order; junction bases with no gene match: 9. This CDR3 reads CASSSLFSGVSTDTQYF. The CDR3 DNA sequence: TGTGCCAGCAGCTCTTTATTTAGCGGGGTTAGCACAGATACGCAGTATTTT.

This clone was picked up one time. The J gene is TRBJ2-2, the V gene TRBV4-1; D remains unclear. The V end lost 0 bases, the J end lost 7 bases, and 9 bases lay between the germline ends. This CDR3 is 14 amino acids long. The germline V gene has CDR1 MGHRA and CDR2 YSYEKL. The CDR3 DNA reads as TGCGCCAGCAGCCAAGATCACAGCCACGGGGAGCTGTTTTTT. Amino acid sequence: CASSQDHSHGELFF.

The rearrangement uses TRBV5-4 and TRBJ1-1; possibly TRBD1 for D (5 bases). The CDR3 totals 14 residues. Per the germline V gene, CDR1 is SGHNT and CDR2 is YYREEE (reference sequence). V was pared by 3 bases and J by 3 bases, with 12 bases between. The CDR3 sequence: CASSWGEGHTEAFF. CDR3 nucleotide sequence: TGTGCCAGCAGCTGGGGGGAAGGGCACACTGAAGCTTTCTTT.

V usage is TRBV6-1 and J usage is TRBJ2-7, with 10 bases lining up with TRBD2. Germline CDR1 reads MNHNS; CDR2 reads SASEGT. The CDR3 has 14 residues. Trimming removed 4 bases from V and 4 bases from J; junction bases left unmatched: 4. CDR3 nucleotides: TGTGCCAGCAGTGGTCTAGCGGGGGTATACGAGCAGTACTTC. The encoded protein is CASSGLAGVYEQYF.

The rearrangement uses TRBV19 and TRBJ1-2, with D possibly being TRBD1 (6 bases). V lost 2 bases and J 6 bases, leaving 13 bases between the germline ends. The CDR3 covers 14 residues. Germline V lookup: CDR1 LNHDA, CDR2 SQIVND (reference sequence). CDR3 sequence (DNA): TGTGCCAGTAGTATATATACAGGGCCGGATGGCTACACCTTC. Its translation is CASSIYTGPDGYTF. Looking up the rest from reference TRBV19 and TRBJ1-2 gives the full variable domain: DGGITQSPKYLFRKEGQNVTLSCEQNLNHDAMYWYRQDPGQGLRLIYYSQIVNDFQKGDIAEGYSVSREKKESFPLTVTSAQKNPTAFYLCASSIYTGPDGYTFGSGTRLTVV.